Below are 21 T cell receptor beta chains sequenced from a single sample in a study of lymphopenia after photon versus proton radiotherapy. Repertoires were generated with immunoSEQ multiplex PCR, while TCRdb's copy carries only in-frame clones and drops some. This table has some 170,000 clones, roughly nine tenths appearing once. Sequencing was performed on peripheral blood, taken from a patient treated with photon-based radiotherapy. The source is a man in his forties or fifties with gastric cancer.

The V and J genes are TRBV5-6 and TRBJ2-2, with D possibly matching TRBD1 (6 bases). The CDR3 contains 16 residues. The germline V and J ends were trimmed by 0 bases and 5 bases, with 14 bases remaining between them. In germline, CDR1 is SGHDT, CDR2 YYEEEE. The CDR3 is CASSLAGARGTGELFF. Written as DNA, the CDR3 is TGTGCCAGCAGCTTGGCTGGCGCAAGGGGGACCGGGGAGCTGTTTTTT.

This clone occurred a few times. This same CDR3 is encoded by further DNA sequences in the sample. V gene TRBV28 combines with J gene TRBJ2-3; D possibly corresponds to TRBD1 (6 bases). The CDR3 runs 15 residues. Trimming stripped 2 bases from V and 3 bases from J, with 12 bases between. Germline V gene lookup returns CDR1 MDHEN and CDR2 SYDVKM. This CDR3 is CASSLGGRVTDTQYF. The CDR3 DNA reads TGTGCCAGCAGTTTAGGGGGCAGGGTAACAGATACGCAGTATTTT.

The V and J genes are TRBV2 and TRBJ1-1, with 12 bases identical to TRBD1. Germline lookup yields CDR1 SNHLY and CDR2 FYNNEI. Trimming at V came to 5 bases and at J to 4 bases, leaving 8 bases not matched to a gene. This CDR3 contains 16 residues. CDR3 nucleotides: TGTGCCAGCAGTATACCGGGACAGGGGGCGAGCACTGAAGCTTTCTTT. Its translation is CASSIPGQGASTEAFF.

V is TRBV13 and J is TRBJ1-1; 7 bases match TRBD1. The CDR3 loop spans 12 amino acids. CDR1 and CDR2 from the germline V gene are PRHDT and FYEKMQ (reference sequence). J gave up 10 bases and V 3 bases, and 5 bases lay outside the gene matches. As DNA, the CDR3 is TGTGCCAGCAGCTTCGGGACAGTGGGAGCTTTCTTT. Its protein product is CASSFGTVGAFF.

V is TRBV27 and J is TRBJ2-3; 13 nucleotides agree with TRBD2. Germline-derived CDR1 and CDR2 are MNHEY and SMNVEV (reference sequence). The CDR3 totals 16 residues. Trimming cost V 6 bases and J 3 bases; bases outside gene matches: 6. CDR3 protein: CASRYRGLAGTDTQYF. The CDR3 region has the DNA TGTGCCAGCAGATACAGGGGACTAGCGGGAACAGATACGCAGTATTTT.

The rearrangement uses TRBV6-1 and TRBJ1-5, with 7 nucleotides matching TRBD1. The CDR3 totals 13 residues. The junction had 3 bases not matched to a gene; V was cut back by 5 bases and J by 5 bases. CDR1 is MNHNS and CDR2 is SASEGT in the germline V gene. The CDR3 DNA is TGTGCCAGCAGTCAGACAGGGTATCAGCCCCAGCATTTT. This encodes CASSQTGYQPQHF.

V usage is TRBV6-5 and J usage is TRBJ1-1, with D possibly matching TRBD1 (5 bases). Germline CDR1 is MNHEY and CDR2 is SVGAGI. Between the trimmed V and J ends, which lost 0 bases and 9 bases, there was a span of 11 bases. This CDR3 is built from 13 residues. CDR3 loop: CASSYSAGPKAFF. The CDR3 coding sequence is TGTGCCAGCAGTTACTCAGCGGGACCTAAAGCTTTCTTT.

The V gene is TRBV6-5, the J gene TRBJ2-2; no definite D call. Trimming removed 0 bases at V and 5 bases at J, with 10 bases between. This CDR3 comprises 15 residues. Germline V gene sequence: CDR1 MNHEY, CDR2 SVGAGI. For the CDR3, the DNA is TGTGCCAGCAGTTACTCGTTCCTGGGGACCGGGGAGCTGTTTTTT. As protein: CASSYSFLGTGELFF.

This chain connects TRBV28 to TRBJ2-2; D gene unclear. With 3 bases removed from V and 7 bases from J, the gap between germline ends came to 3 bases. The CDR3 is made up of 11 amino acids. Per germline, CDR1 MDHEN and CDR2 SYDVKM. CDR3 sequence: CASSFRGELFF. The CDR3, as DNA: TGTGCCAGCAGTTTTCGCGGGGAGCTGTTTTTT.

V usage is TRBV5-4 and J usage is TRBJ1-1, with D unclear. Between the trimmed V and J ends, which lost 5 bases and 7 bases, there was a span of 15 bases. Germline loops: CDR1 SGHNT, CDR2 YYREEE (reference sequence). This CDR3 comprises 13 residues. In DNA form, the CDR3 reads TGTGCCAGCAGTGCCGGACTGAGCGATGAAGCTTTCTTT. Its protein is CASSAGLSDEAFF.

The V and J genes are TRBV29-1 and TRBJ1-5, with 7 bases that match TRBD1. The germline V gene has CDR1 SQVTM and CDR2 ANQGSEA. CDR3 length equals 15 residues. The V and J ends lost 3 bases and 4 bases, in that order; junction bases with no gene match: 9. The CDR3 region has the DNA TGCAGCGTTGAGGAGGGACAGAGTGGGAATCAGCCCCAGCATTTT. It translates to CSVEEGQSGNQPQHF.

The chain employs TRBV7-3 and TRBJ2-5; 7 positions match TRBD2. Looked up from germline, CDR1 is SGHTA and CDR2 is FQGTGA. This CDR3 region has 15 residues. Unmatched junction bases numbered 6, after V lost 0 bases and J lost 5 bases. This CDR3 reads CASSLTRQGGETQYF. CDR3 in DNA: TGTGCCAGCAGCTTAACCCGGCAGGGAGGGGAGACCCAGTACTTC.

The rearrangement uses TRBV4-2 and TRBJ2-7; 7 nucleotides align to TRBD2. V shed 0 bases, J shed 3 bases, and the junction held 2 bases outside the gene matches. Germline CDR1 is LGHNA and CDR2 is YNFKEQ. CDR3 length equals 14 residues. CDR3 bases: TGTGCCAGCAGCCAAGATGGCGGGAGCTACGAGCAGTACTTC. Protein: CASSQDGGSYEQYF.

The CDR3 here is CASSSGLAGAGDTQYF. The CDR3 DNA follows: TGTGCCAGCAGCTCGGGACTAGCGGGAGCTGGAGATACGCAGTATTTT. The chain has TRBV7-3 and TRBJ2-3; 14 positions agree with TRBD2. Trimming at V came to 4 bases and at J to 5 bases, leaving 5 bases not matched to a gene. Germline loops: CDR1 SGHTA, CDR2 FQGTGA. The CDR3 is 16 residues long.

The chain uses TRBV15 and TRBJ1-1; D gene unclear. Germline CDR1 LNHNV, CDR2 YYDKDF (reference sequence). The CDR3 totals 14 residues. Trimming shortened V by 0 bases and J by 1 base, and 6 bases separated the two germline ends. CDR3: CATSRDGRNTEAFF. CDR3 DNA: TGTGCCACCAGCAGAGATGGCAGGAACACTGAAGCTTTCTTT.

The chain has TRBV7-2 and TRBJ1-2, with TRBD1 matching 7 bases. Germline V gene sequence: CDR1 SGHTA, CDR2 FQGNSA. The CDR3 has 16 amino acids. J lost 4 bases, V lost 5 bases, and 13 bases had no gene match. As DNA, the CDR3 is TGTGCCAGCAGCGATTTTACTAGACAGGGAGTCTATGGCTACACCTTC. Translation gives CASSDFTRQGVYGYTF.

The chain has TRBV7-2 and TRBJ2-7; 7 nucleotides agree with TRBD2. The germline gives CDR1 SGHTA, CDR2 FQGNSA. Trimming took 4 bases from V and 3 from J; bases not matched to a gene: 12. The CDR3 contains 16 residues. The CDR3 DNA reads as TGTGCCAGCAGCTCCCGACTGACGGGAGGTAGCTACGAGCAGTACTTC. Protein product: CASSSRLTGGSYEQYF.

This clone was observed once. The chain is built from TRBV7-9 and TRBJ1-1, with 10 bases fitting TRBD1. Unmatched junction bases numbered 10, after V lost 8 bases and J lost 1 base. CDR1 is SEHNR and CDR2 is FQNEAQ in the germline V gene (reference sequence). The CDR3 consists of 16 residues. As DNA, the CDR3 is TGTGCCAGCTGTGACAGGGGGCTAAGGACGAACACTGAAGCTTTCTTT. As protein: CASCDRGLRTNTEAFF.

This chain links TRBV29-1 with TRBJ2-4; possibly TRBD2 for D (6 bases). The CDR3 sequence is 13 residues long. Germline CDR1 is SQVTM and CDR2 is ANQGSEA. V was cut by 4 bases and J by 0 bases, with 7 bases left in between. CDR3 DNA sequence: TGCAGCGTTGGGGACTTAGCCAAAAACATTCAGTACTTC. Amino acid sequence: CSVGDLAKNIQYF.

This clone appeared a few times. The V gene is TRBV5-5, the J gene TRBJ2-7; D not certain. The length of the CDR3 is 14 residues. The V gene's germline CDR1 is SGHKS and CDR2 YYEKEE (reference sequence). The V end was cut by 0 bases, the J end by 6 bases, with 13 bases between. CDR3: CASSLVAGPFEQYF. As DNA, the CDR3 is TGTGCCAGCAGCTTGGTTGCAGGCCCATTCGAGCAGTACTTC.

Here the CDR3 reads CASSDSGRDSYEQYF. The DNA for the CDR3 is TGTGCCAGCAGCGACAGCGGGAGGGACTCCTACGAGCAGTACTTC. The chain links TRBV4-2 to TRBJ2-7, with TRBD2 matching 10 bases. From germline, CDR1 is LGHNA and CDR2 YNFKEQ. V lost 5 bases and J lost 0; bases outside the gene matches: 4. The CDR3 contains 15 residues.